Following are 30 T cell receptor beta chains from one sample sequenced in a study of PD-L1 blockade in urothelial cancer. Produced via immunoSEQ multiplex PCR; TCRdb's table is partial and in-frame only. The data hold 85,000 to 95,000 clones, with around 89% observed a single time. The time point was: pretreatment peripheral blood. This specimen consisted of PBMCs, obtained around atezolizumab (anti-PD-L1) treatment. These receptors were taken from a woman over 75 with urothelial cancer.

The chain couples TRBV7-3 to TRBJ2-7; TRBD1 aligns across 8 bases. With 3 bases clipped from V and 4 bases from J, the junction kept 8 bases outside the gene matches. This CDR3 comprises 15 residues. CDR1 and CDR2 (germline): SGHTA, FQGTGA. CDR3 amino acids: CASSFQTGEAYEQYF. CDR3 in DNA: TGTGCCAGCAGCTTTCAGACAGGGGAGGCATACGAGCAGTACTTC.

This chain uses TRBV27 with TRBJ2-3, with 11 nucleotides matching TRBD2. The J segment lost 3 bases and the V segment lost 0 bases, leaving 2 bases of the junction unmatched. This CDR3 has 16 residues. CDR1 and CDR2 from the germline V gene are MNHEY and SMNVEV (reference sequence). CDR3 nucleotide sequence: TGTGCCAGCAGTTTATCCCCTAGCGGGAGGACAGATACGCAGTATTTT. It translates to CASSLSPSGRTDTQYF.

The V and J genes are TRBV6-4 and TRBJ2-2, with 8 bases identical to TRBD1. Germline lookup yields CDR1 MRHNA and CDR2 SNTAGT. Trimming took 5 bases from V and 2 from J; bases not matched to a gene: 7. The CDR3 sequence is 16 residues long. CDR3 in DNA: TGTGCCAGCAGTCAGCAGGGGGCGATAAACACCGGGGAGCTGTTTTTT. As protein: CASSQQGAINTGELFF.

This chain uses TRBV19 with TRBJ2-2; no firm D call. The CDR3 is 16 residues long. Trimming left V 3 bases short and J 0 bases short, with 11 bases between. Germline values: CDR1 LNHDA, CDR2 SQIVND (reference sequence). CDR3 DNA: TGTGCCAGTAGTATCGGCGGAACTGCGAACACCGGGGAGCTGTTTTTT. Its translation: CASSIGGTANTGELFF.

This clone was seen just once. The chain employs TRBV28 and TRBJ1-5, with D possibly being TRBD1 (6 bases). Between the trimmed V and J ends, which lost 5 bases and 7 bases, there was a span of 12 bases. The CDR3 has 13 residues. The V gene's germline CDR1 is MDHEN and CDR2 SYDVKM. Here the CDR3 DNA reads TGTGCCAGCAGTCAAATCAGGGGACAGCCCCAGCATTTT. This translates into CASSQIRGQPQHF.

The chain recombines TRBV5-1 with TRBJ2-5, with 7 bases fitting TRBD2. The germline CDR1 and CDR2 sequences are SGHRS and YFSETQ. The J segment lost 11 bases and the V segment lost 3 bases, leaving 19 bases of the junction unmatched. The CDR3 length is 16 residues. The CDR3 sequence is CASSSWGAGRAREQYF. CDR3 DNA: TGCGCCAGCAGCTCCTGGGGAGCGGGGCGGGCGCGGGAGCAGTACTTC.

V and J are TRBV6-1 and TRBJ2-2; TRBD1 might be the D (6 bases). This CDR3 comprises 14 residues. The germline gives CDR1 MNHNS, CDR2 SASEGT. The ends were cut back, 6 bases at V and 3 bases at J, with 11 bases in the middle. This CDR3 reads CASRATGYTGELFF. DNA of the CDR3: TGTGCCAGCAGAGCCACAGGGTACACCGGGGAGCTGTTTTTT.

This clone was seen a single time. V usage is TRBV7-8 and J usage is TRBJ2-2; 8 bases fit TRBD2. Germline-derived CDR1 and CDR2 are SGHVS and FQNEAQ. The V and J ends lost 5 bases and 4 bases, in that order; junction bases with no gene match: 12. The CDR3 is 17 amino acids. DNA for the CDR3: TGTGCCAGCAGCAAGGGGTCCGCGGGAGGCCTCACCGGGGAGCTGTTTTTT. Its protein is CASSKGSAGGLTGELFF. The full variable domain, its missing parts supplied by reference TRBV7-8 and TRBJ2-2, is GAGVSQSPRYKVAKRGQDVALRCDPISGHVSLFWYQQALGQGPEFLTYFQNEAQLDKSGLPSDRFFAERPEGSVSTLKIQRTQQEDSAVYLCASSKGSAGGLTGELFFGEGSRLTVL.

The chain joins TRBV2 to TRBJ1-2, with 9 nucleotides matching TRBD1. V was pared by 3 bases and J by 7 bases, with 6 bases of the junction left unmatched. The CDR3 length is 14 residues. The germline gives CDR1 SNHLY, CDR2 FYNNEI. The chain's CDR3 is CASSDTGGASGYTF. The CDR3 region has the DNA TGTGCCAGCAGTGATACAGGGGGCGCCTCTGGCTACACCTTC.

This clone was seen a handful of times. The CDR3 is CASSFGTGNTEAFF. CDR3 coding DNA: TGTGCCAGCAGTTTCGGGACAGGGAACACTGAAGCTTTCTTT. V is TRBV27 and J is TRBJ1-1; 8 bases align to TRBD1. This CDR3 region has 14 residues. Germline loops: CDR1 MNHEY, CDR2 SMNVEV (reference sequence). The V segment lost 3 bases and the J segment 1 base; nucleotides outside the gene matches: 1.

This clone was found once. This chain joins TRBV5-1 and TRBJ2-5; 7 bases line up with TRBD1. The germline V gene encodes CDR1 SGHRS and CDR2 YFSETQ. The V segment lost 3 bases and the J segment 3 bases; nucleotides outside the gene matches: 2. This CDR3 region has 13 residues. CDR3 coding DNA: TGCGCCAGCAGCTCAACAGGGGAAGAGACCCAGTACTTC. It encodes CASSSTGEETQYF. The complete variable domain, with remaining parts taken from reference TRBV5-1 and TRBJ2-5, reads KAGVTQTPRYLIKTRGQQVTLSCSPISGHRSVSWYQQTPGQGLQFLFEYFSETQRNKGNFPGRFSGRQFSNSRSEMNVSTLELGDSALYLCASSSTGEETQYFGPGTRLLVL.

Regarding this clone: In the same sample, other DNA sequences code for this CDR3. The J gene is TRBJ1-5, the V gene TRBV30, with TRBD1 identical over 7 bases. V was pared by 2 bases and J by 4 bases, with 2 bases of the junction left unmatched. The CDR3 is made up of 13 amino acids. Germline V lookup: CDR1 GTSNPN, CDR2 SVGIG (reference sequence). CDR3 DNA: TGTGCCTGGAGTTCAGGGGGTAATCAGCCCCAGCATTTT. Translation gives CAWSSGGNQPQHF.

This chain connects TRBV27 to TRBJ2-1; no clear D. Trimming left V 5 bases short and J 1 base short, with 18 bases between. The CDR3 totals 17 residues. The germline gives CDR1 MNHEY, CDR2 SMNVEV (reference sequence). The CDR3 nucleotides read TGTGCCAGCAGTACATCTGATGGCGGCAATTCCTACAATGAGCAGTTCTTC. Translated, it gives CASSTSDGGNSYNEQFF.

This clone was detected once. The chain uses TRBV7-3 and TRBJ2-1, with TRBD2 identical over 11 bases. The CDR3 has 17 amino acids. J lost 7 bases, V lost 5 bases, and 13 bases had no gene match. Germline loops: CDR1 SGHTA, CDR2 FQGTGA. As DNA, the CDR3 is TGTGCCAGCAGCCCCTACCCACTAGCGGGAGTATCAAATGAGCAGTTCTTC. Protein sequence: CASSPYPLAGVSNEQFF.

The chain employs TRBV11-2 and TRBJ1-1; perhaps TRBD1 as D (5 bases). The ends were cut back, 5 bases at V and 4 bases at J, with 26 bases in the middle. This CDR3 contains 18 residues. Germline CDR1 is SGHAT and CDR2 is FQNNGV. The CDR3 nucleotides read TGTGCCAGCAGCCCGATGAGGGGAGGCGGAATTGGGAGCACTGAAGCTTTCTTT. Its protein product is CASSPMRGGGIGSTEAFF.

This chain connects TRBV19 to TRBJ2-4, with TRBD1 matching 11 bases. The CDR3 contains 13 residues. The junction had 2 bases not matched to a gene; V was cut back by 7 bases and J by 6 bases. CDR1 and CDR2 (germline): LNHDA, SQIVND (reference sequence). For the CDR3, the DNA is TGTGCCAGTACGGACAGGGGGCGAAACATTCAGTACTTC. Translating gives CASTDRGRNIQYF.

The chain uses TRBV30 and TRBJ2-7; D is perhaps TRBD1 (5 bases). CDR1 is GTSNPN and CDR2 is SVGIG in the germline V gene (reference sequence). The V end was cut by 3 bases, the J end by 4 bases, with 13 bases between. This CDR3 region has 13 residues. The chain's CDR3 is CAWRTQGTYEQYF. For the CDR3, the DNA is TGTGCCTGGAGGACCCAGGGTACGTACGAGCAGTACTTC.

The chain recombines TRBV30 with TRBJ2-2; a possible D gene is TRBD1 (5 bases). The germline V gene encodes CDR1 GTSNPN and CDR2 SVGIG (reference sequence). V was clipped by 5 bases and J by 3 bases, with 7 bases between them. This CDR3 region has 12 residues. The CDR3 protein is CAWPGYTGELFF. The CDR3 DNA follows: TGTGCCTGGCCAGGGTACACCGGGGAGCTGTTTTTT.

The table lists this clone with a few counts. The chain carries TRBV7-9 and TRBJ2-7; TRBD1 agrees at 9 bases. The V gene end was trimmed by 4 bases and the J gene end by 2 bases; junction bases not matched to a gene: 3. This CDR3 comprises 14 residues. Germline V lookup: CDR1 SEHNR, CDR2 FQNEAQ (reference sequence). In nucleotides, the CDR3 is TGTGCCAGCAGCTCGGGACAGGGAGCCTACGAGCAGTACTTC. It codes for CASSSGQGAYEQYF.

This chain uses TRBV4-1 with TRBJ1-2, with TRBD1 matching 10 bases. The CDR3 covers 14 residues. The ends lost 0 bases at V and 8 bases at J; junction bases unmatched: 3. Germline V CDR1 and CDR2: MGHRA, YSYEKL. The CDR3 region has the DNA TGCGCCAGCAGCCAAGACCGGACAGGGGGAGGCTACACCTTC. It codes for CASSQDRTGGGYTF.

The chain uses TRBV5-6 and TRBJ2-1; 7 bases match TRBD2. Germline CDR1 and CDR2: SGHDT and YYEEEE. The V and J ends lost 4 bases and 11 bases, in that order; junction bases with no gene match: 18. The CDR3 is made up of 16 amino acids. For the CDR3, the DNA is TGTGCCAGCAGCATGGGACTAATCGACTCAATACACAAGCAGTTCTTC. Its translation: CASSMGLIDSIHKQFF.

This clone was counted a single time. This rearrangement joins TRBV10-3 to TRBJ1-5; unclear D gene. The CDR3 covers 12 residues. Germline V gene sequence: CDR1 ENHRY, CDR2 SYGVKD. Trimming shortened V by 8 bases and J by 2 bases, and 7 bases separated the two germline ends. The CDR3 DNA sequence: TGTGCCATCGGGAGGGGCAATCAGCCCCAGCATTTT. Its translation: CAIGRGNQPQHF.

The chain links TRBV11-2 to TRBJ1-1, with D unresolved. Looked up from germline, CDR1 is SGHAT and CDR2 is FQNNGV. The CDR3 runs 13 residues. V dropped 5 bases and J dropped 7 bases, with 14 bases sitting between them. The CDR3 reads CASSSRTPDEAFF. The DNA for the CDR3 is TGTGCCAGCAGCAGTCGGACTCCCGATGAAGCTTTCTTT.

This sequence joins TRBV2 and TRBJ1-1, with D uncertain. The germline V gene encodes CDR1 SNHLY and CDR2 FYNNEI. The CDR3 is 11 amino acids. With 3 bases removed from V and 5 bases from J, the gap between germline ends came to 4 bases. As DNA, the CDR3 is TGTGCCAGCAGTGAGCGAACTGAAGCTTTCTTT. Amino acid sequence: CASSERTEAFF.

This clone was recorded a few times. This rearrangement joins TRBV18 to TRBJ2-5; tentative D call: TRBD2 (5 bases). The V and J ends lost 0 bases and 5 bases respectively, with 7 bases between them. The CDR3 sequence is 13 residues long. The germline CDR1 and CDR2 sequences are KGHSH and LQKENI. As DNA, the CDR3 is TGTGCCAGCTCACCACCGAGAGGGGAGACCCAGTACTTC. This codes for CASSPPRGETQYF.

The chain joins TRBV5-1 to TRBJ1-4; no reliable D call. CDR1 SGHRS and CDR2 YFSETQ come from the germline V gene. The V gene lost 3 bases and the J gene lost 3 bases, with 15 bases spanning the gap. This CDR3 has 16 amino acids. Here the CDR3 reads CASSSSGGMSNEKLFF. CDR3 bases: TGCGCCAGCAGCTCATCGGGAGGGATGTCTAATGAAAAACTGTTTTTT.

The V gene is TRBV5-1, the J gene TRBJ1-1, with a weak D call TRBD1 (5 bases). This CDR3 is built from 16 residues. From germline, CDR1 is SGHRS and CDR2 YFSETQ. The ends were cut back, 1 base at V and 1 base at J, with 14 bases in the middle. In nucleotides, the CDR3 is TGCGCCAGCAGCTTGCTTATCGGGGGGTCGAACACTGAAGCTTTCTTT. Translating it yields CASSLLIGGSNTEAFF.

This clone appeared a single time. The chain links TRBV18 to TRBJ2-3; 8 bases match TRBD2. The CDR3 runs to 14 residues. V was clipped by 2 bases and J by 6 bases; unmatched bases: 4. Germline CDR1 and CDR2: KGHSH and LQKENI. CDR3 sequence reads: CASSPSGGSDTQYF. CDR3 nucleotides: TGTGCCAGCTCACCAAGCGGGGGCTCGGATACGCAGTATTTT.

The chain combines TRBV11-2 with TRBJ2-2; 9 nucleotides line up with TRBD1. Germline trimming cut 0 bases from V and 7 bases from J; bases unmatched to any gene: 3. The CDR3 sequence is 15 residues long. Germline CDR1 reads SGHAT; CDR2 reads FQNNGV. The CDR3 reads CASSLEQGAIGELFF. For the CDR3, the DNA is TGTGCCAGCAGCTTAGAACAGGGGGCTATCGGGGAGCTGTTTTTT.

J is TRBJ1-2 and V is TRBV10-2; D possibly corresponds to TRBD1 (5 bases). CDR1 is WSHSY, CDR2 SAAADI, per germline. The CDR3 length is 15 residues. The V end lost 7 bases, the J end lost 5 bases, and 20 bases lay between the germline ends. The chain's CDR3 is CASTPPLPGPYGYTF. In nucleotides, the CDR3 is TGCGCCAGCACCCCACCCCTGCCAGGGCCTTATGGCTACACCTTC.